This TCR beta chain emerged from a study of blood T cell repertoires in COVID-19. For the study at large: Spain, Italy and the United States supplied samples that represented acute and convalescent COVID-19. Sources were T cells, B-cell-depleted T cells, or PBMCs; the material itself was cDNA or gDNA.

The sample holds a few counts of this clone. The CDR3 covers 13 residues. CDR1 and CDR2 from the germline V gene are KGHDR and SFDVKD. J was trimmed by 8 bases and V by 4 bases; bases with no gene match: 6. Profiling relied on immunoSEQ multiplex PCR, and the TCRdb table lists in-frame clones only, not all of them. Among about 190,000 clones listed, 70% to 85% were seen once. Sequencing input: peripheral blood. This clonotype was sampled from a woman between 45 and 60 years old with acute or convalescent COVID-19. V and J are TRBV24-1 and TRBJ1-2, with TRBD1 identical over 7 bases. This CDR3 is CATSERGRGGYTF. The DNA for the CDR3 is TGTGCCACCAGTGAAAGGGGGCGGGGAGGCTACACCTTC.